This T cell receptor beta chain was documented in a study of blood T cell repertoires in COVID-19. Across the study: PBMCs, B-cell-depleted T cells, or T cells were the source of the cDNA or gDNA that made up the material.

Only in-frame clones appear in the TCRdb table, and some are missing; sequencing was by immunoSEQ multiplex PCR. The sample has 350,000 to 450,000 clones, over 75% seen once. Germline trimming cut 6 bases from V and 4 bases from J; bases unmatched to any gene: 1. The germline V gene encodes CDR1 MNHEY and CDR2 SVGAGI. The length of the CDR3 is 12 residues. The chain has TRBV6-5 and TRBJ2-3, with 7 positions matching TRBD2. This clonotype originated in a woman under 30 who had been exposed to COVID-19. Sequenced sample: PBMCs or T cells enriched from blood (not recorded which). The CDR3 DNA follows: TGTGCCAGCAGGGGAGGGGCAGATACGCAGTATTTT. Translated, it gives CASRGGADTQYF.